These 9 T cell receptor beta chains came from one sample sequenced in a study of blood T cell repertoires in COVID-19. Only in-frame clones appear in the TCRdb table, and some are missing; sequencing was by immunoSEQ multiplex PCR. In the table there are about 290,000 clones, roughly 89% of which are singletons. The material sequenced was PBMCs or T cells enriched from blood (not recorded which). These receptors were obtained from a middle-aged woman who had recovered from COVID-19.

This clone was seen a handful of times. The gene calls are TRBV18 and TRBJ2-7; 10 positions match TRBD1. This CDR3 has 14 amino acids. Germline values: CDR1 KGHSH, CDR2 LQKENI. V lost 2 bases and J lost 4; bases outside the gene matches: 2. The DNA of the CDR3 is TGTGCCAGCTCACCAGGGACAGGGGTGTACGAGCAGTACTTC. This sequence encodes CASSPGTGVYEQYF.

V and J are TRBV5-4 and TRBJ2-7; TRBD2 might be the D (5 bases). The CDR3 loop spans 13 amino acids. Germline CDR1 reads SGHNT; CDR2 reads YYREEE (reference sequence). Trimming removed 5 bases from V and 1 base from J, with 10 bases in between. The CDR3, as DNA: TGTGCCAGCAGTGAGGGAACTTCCTACGAGCAGTACTTC. Translation gives CASSEGTSYEQYF. Filled out from reference TRBV5-4 and TRBJ2-7, the complete variable domain reads ETGVTQSPTHLIKTRGQQVTLRCSSQSGHNTVSWYQQALGQGPQFIFQYYREEENGRGNFPPRFSGLQFPNYSSELNVNALELDDSALYLCASSEGTSYEQYFGPGTRLTVT.

The chain recombines TRBV4-3 with TRBJ1-1; the D gene is possibly TRBD1 (5 bases). There are 17 residues in the CDR3. The V end was cut by 0 bases, the J end by 3 bases, with 17 bases between. From germline, CDR1 is LGHNA and CDR2 YSLEER. The CDR3, as DNA: TGCGCCAGCAGCCAAGATACAGGCCGCGGAGTGGACACTGAAGCTTTCTTT. It codes for CASSQDTGRGVDTEAFF.

The V gene is TRBV6-5, the J gene TRBJ1-2; D not certain. CDR1 MNHEY and CDR2 SVGAGI come from the germline V gene. V lost 6 bases, J lost 2 bases, and 7 bases lay in between. This CDR3 has 12 residues. The CDR3 reads CASRNRNYGYTF. Here the CDR3 DNA reads TGTGCCAGCAGAAACAGAAACTATGGCTACACCTTC.

V usage is TRBV20-1 and J usage is TRBJ2-3, with TRBD2 identical over 12 bases. The CDR3 consists of 15 residues. V was clipped by 3 bases and J by 9 bases; unmatched bases: 10. Germline values: CDR1 DFQATT, CDR2 SNEGSKA (reference sequence). CDR3: CSASAPSGGAGTQYF. The CDR3 coding sequence is TGCAGTGCTAGTGCGCCTAGCGGGGGGGCCGGCACGCAGTATTTT.

In this sample, this clone turned up once. The rearrangement uses TRBV27 and TRBJ2-7; the match to TRBD2 covers 9 bases. The CDR3 has 19 amino acids. The trim removed 5 bases at V and 5 bases at J, leaving 22 bases unmatched. Germline values: CDR1 MNHEY, CDR2 SMNVEV (reference sequence). CDR3 region: CASSRPFFETSGRINEQYF. Here the CDR3 DNA reads TGTGCCAGCAGTCGTCCTTTTTTCGAAACCAGCGGGAGGATCAACGAGCAGTACTTC.

This chain links TRBV3-1 (or the pseudogene TRBV3-2) with TRBJ1-1; D remains ambiguous. CDR1 LGHDT and CDR2 YNNKEL come from the germline V gene (reference sequence). V gave up 1 base and J gave up 6 bases, with 3 bases separating them. CDR3 length: 11 residues. The DNA of the CDR3 is TGTGCCAGCAGCCAAGCCGCTGAAGCTTTCTTT. Amino acids: CASSQAAEAFF.

This sequence joins TRBV6-6 and TRBJ1-5, with D possibly TRBD1 on 5 matching bases. The CDR3 covers 16 residues. V was pared by 7 bases and J by 2 bases, with 18 bases between. Germline CDR1 MNHNY, CDR2 SVGAGI (reference sequence). CDR3 DNA sequence: TGTGCCAGCACCGACGGGGGGTACGCCGGCAATCAGCCCCAGCATTTT. Translated: CASTDGGYAGNQPQHF.

This clone has a single count. A read error may produce the germline difference seen at one junction end. The DNA for the CDR3 is TGTGCTAGCAGCTTAGACAGGGACGAAAAACTGTTTTTT. Amino acids: CASSLDRDEKLFF. The chain combines TRBV7-7 with TRBJ1-4; 7 nucleotides line up with TRBD1. Germline V lookup: CDR1 SSHAT, CDR2 FNYEAQ (reference sequence). The CDR3 consists of 13 residues.